This T cell receptor (beta chain) is from a study of T cell responses to AZD1222 COVID-19 vaccine. Overall study findings and caveats: Increases in Spike-specific TCR breadth and depth were seen after two AZD1222 doses. Sampling that yielded the repertoires occurred only after the peak T cell response. Donors were chiefly white British, with a greater number of females, and clonal diversity was perhaps underestimated.

V was clipped by 3 bases and J by 2 bases; unmatched bases: 7. CDR1 and CDR2 (germline): DFQATT, SNEGSKA (reference sequence). The CDR3 sequence is 15 residues long. Profiled with immunoSEQ multiplex PCR; TCRdb holds only in-frame clones, not every one. The sample contains about 93,000 clones, over 85% of which appear only once. On this clone: Its antigen is as yet unknown.

The chain employs TRBV20-1 and TRBJ2-1, with 7 positions matching TRBD2. The origin of this receptor is an adult in good health. Material: peripheral blood, obtained on day 0 of MenACWY control vaccination. The CDR3 DNA reads TGCAGTGCTAGTATACCGGGGGGACCCTACAATGAGCAGTTCTTC. Translation gives CSASIPGGPYNEQFF.